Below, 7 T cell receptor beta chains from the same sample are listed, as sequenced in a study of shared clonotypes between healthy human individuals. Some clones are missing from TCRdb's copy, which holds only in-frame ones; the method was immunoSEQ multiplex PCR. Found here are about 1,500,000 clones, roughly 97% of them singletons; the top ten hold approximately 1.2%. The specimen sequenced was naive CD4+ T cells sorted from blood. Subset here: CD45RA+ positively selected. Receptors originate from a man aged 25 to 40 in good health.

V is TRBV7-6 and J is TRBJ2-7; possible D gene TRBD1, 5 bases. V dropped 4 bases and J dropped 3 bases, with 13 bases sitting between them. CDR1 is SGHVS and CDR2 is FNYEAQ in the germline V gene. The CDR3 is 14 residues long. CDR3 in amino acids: CASSSRALGYEQYF. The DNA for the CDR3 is TGTGCCAGCAGCTCCAGGGCCCTGGGCTACGAGCAGTACTTC.

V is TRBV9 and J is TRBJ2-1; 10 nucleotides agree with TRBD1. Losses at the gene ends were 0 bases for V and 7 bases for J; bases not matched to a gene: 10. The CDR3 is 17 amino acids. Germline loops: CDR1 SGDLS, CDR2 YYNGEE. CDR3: CASSVDPLDRGLNEQFF. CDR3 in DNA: TGTGCCAGCAGCGTAGATCCCCTCGACAGGGGGCTTAATGAGCAGTTCTTC.

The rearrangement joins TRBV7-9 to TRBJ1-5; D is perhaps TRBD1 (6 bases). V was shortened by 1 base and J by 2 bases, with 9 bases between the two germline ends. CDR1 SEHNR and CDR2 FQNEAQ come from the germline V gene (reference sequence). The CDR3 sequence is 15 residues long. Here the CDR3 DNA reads TGTGCCAGCAGCTTAGACGGGGGCGGCAATCAGCCCCAGCATTTT. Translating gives CASSLDGGGNQPQHF.

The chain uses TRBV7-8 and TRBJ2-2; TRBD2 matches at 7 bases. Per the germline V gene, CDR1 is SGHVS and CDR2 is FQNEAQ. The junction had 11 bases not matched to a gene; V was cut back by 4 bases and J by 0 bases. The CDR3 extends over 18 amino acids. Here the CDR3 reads CASSSYWLAATNTGELFF. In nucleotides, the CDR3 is TGTGCCAGCAGCTCTTATTGGCTAGCGGCCACGAACACCGGGGAGCTGTTTTTT.

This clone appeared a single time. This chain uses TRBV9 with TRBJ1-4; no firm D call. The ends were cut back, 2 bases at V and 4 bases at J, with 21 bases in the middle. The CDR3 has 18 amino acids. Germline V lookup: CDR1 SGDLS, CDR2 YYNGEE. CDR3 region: CASSVGTGVPGGNEKLFF. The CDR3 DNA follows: TGTGCCAGCAGCGTGGGAACTGGGGTCCCCGGCGGTAATGAAAAACTGTTTTTT.

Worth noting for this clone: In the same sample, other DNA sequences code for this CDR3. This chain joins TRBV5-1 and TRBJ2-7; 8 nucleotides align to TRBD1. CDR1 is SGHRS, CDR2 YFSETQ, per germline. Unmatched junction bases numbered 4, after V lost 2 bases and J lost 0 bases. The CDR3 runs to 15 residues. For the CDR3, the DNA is TGCGCCAGCAGCTTTCGGACAGGGCTCTCCTACGAGCAGTACTTC. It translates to CASSFRTGLSYEQYF.

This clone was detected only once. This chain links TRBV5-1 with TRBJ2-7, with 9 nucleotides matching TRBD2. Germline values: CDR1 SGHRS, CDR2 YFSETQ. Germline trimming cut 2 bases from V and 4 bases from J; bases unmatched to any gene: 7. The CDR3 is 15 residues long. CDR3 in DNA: TGCGCCAGCAGCTTCCGGCTAGCGGGAATGTACGAGCAGTACTTC. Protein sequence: CASSFRLAGMYEQYF.